Listed here are 32 T cell receptor beta chains from one sample, sequenced in a study of identical twins. Via MiXCR, TCRdb re-called the 5' RACE reads, giving one row per CDR3 protein. The sample lists 500,000 or so distinct CDR3 sequences; under 25% were seen once. The data were also submitted as part of a second study, on T cells expressing NK-cell markers.

Sequencing input: CD4+ T cells sorted from blood. These receptors were collected from a woman aged 18-30 years in good health.

The chain carries TRBV7-9 and TRBJ2-1, with 9 nucleotides matching TRBD2. The CDR3 consists of 15 residues. The germline CDR1 and CDR2 sequences are SEHNR and FQNEAQ (reference sequence). After removal of 2 bases from V and 7 bases from J, the junction contained 6 bases not matched to a gene. The CDR3 region is CASSLIAGDGNEQFF. CDR3 DNA sequence: TGTGCCAGCAGCTTAATAGCGGGGGACGGGAATGAGCAGTTCTTC.

J is TRBJ2-7 and V is TRBV15; 12 bases fit TRBD2. This CDR3 contains 17 residues. The V segment lost 0 bases and the J segment 1 base; nucleotides outside the gene matches: 4. CDR1 and CDR2 (germline): LNHNV, YYDKDF (reference sequence). The CDR3 spells CATSREGLAGDSYEQYF. In DNA form, the CDR3 reads TGTGCCACCAGCAGAGAGGGACTAGCGGGCGATTCCTACGAGCAGTACTTC.

J is TRBJ2-3 and V is TRBV5-1, with a tentative D call TRBD2 (7 bases). Germline values: CDR1 SGHRS, CDR2 YFSETQ. The CDR3 loop spans 15 amino acids. V was shortened by 3 bases and J by 3 bases, with 14 bases between the two germline ends. Written as DNA, the CDR3 is TGCGCCAGCAGCTCCCGACGGGGGGCTACAGATACGCAGTATTTT. Encoded protein: CASSSRRGATDTQYF.

A word on this clonotype: At one boundary the junction diverges from the germline segment, which might be a read error. The chain uses TRBV20-1 and TRBJ2-7, with TRBD2 matching over 9 bases. The CDR3 runs to 16 residues. CDR1 is DFQATT, CDR2 SNEGSKA, per germline (reference sequence). CDR3 in amino acids: CCARDDFRGRGYEQYF. The CDR3 region has the DNA TGCTGTGCTAGAGATGATTTTCGCGGGAGGGGCTACGAGCAGTACTTC.

This clonotype was seen a handful of times. The V call is TRBV5-1, the J call TRBJ1-1, with D uncertain. The V gene's germline CDR1 is SGHRS and CDR2 YFSETQ. The CDR3 contains 15 residues. The V gene lost 3 bases and the J gene lost 1 base, with 13 bases spanning the gap. CDR3 in amino acids: CASSWGVSPNTEAFF. The CDR3 region has the DNA TGCGCCAGCAGCTGGGGTGTATCGCCGAACACTGAAGCTTTCTTT.

The chain joins TRBV28 to TRBJ2-7, with D possibly being TRBD1 (5 bases). CDR1 is MDHEN and CDR2 is SYDVKM in the germline V gene. V was pared by 3 bases and J by 2 bases, with 14 bases between. The CDR3 sequence is 15 residues long. The CDR3 DNA reads TGTGCCAGCAGTTTGGGGCACGATGAAACCTACGAGCAGTACTTC. This translates into CASSLGHDETYEQYF.

This clonotype came up a few times. The chain carries TRBV7-2 and TRBJ2-1; 8 bases match TRBD2. The junction had 6 bases not matched to a gene; V was cut back by 1 base and J by 4 bases. The germline gives CDR1 SGHTA, CDR2 FQGNSA. The CDR3 is 16 amino acids. CDR3 DNA: TGTGCCAGCAGCTTAGTGGCGGGGGGCGTTTACAATGAGCAGTTCTTC. It encodes CASSLVAGGVYNEQFF.

This chain joins TRBV2 and TRBJ2-4; TRBD2 matches 9 bases. Germline trimming cut 8 bases from V and 5 bases from J; bases unmatched to any gene: 10. There are 15 residues in the CDR3. CDR1 is SNHLY and CDR2 is FYNNEI in the germline V gene. CDR3 amino acids: CASARERGAENIQYF. The CDR3, as DNA: TGTGCCAGCGCCCGAGAGCGGGGGGCAGAAAACATTCAGTACTTC.

The rearrangement uses TRBV12-3 or TRBV12-4 and TRBJ1-3; unclear D gene. Deletions cut 3 bases from V and 1 base from J, with 10 bases between. The CDR3 loop spans 15 amino acids. CDR3: CASSFTVRSGNTIYF. The CDR3, as DNA: TGTGCCAGCAGTTTTACAGTCCGATCTGGAAACACCATATATTTT.

This clonotype was seen more than once but under ten times. This chain connects TRBV6-2 or TRBV6-3 to TRBJ2-5; unclear D gene. V was cut by 4 bases and J by 0 bases, with 9 bases left in between. This CDR3 has 14 amino acids. Germline values: CDR1 MNHEY, CDR2 SVGEGT. As DNA, the CDR3 is TGTGCCAGCAGTTTTAACCGGGACCAAGAGACCCAGTACTTC. Its translation is CASSFNRDQETQYF.

This clonotype has only a few counts. The genes are TRBV20-1 and TRBJ2-1; D gene unclear. Germline V CDR1 and CDR2: DFQATT, SNEGSKA (reference sequence). Trimming left V 7 bases short and J 4 bases short, with 11 bases between. The CDR3 has 12 amino acids. CDR3 DNA: TGCAGTGGGTCTGGGGATTACAATGAGCAGTTCTTC. Translated: CSGSGDYNEQFF.

The J gene is TRBJ2-5, the V gene TRBV12-3 or TRBV12-4, with TRBD1 identical over 9 bases. With V trimmed by 6 bases and J by 2 bases, 10 bases remained unmatched. The CDR3 loop spans 16 amino acids. The CDR3 coding sequence is TGTGCCAGCAGCGATACCCCCGGGACAGGGCAAGAGACCCAGTACTTC. Translation: CASSDTPGTGQETQYF.

The V gene is TRBV6-2 or TRBV6-3, the J gene TRBJ2-1; D remains unclear. CDR1 and CDR2 from the germline V gene are MNHEY and SVGEGT. V was trimmed by 1 base and J by 7 bases, leaving 14 bases between them. CDR3 size: 15 residues. CDR3 loop: CASSYFSIVGNEQFF. In DNA form, the CDR3 reads TGTGCCAGCAGTTACTTTTCGATTGTGGGGAATGAGCAGTTCTTC.

This clonotype was observed a handful of times. V is TRBV4-2 and J is TRBJ2-3; D gene ambiguous. There are 13 residues in the CDR3. The germline V and J ends were trimmed by 0 bases and 4 bases, with 5 bases remaining between them. CDR1 and CDR2 (germline): LGHNA, YNFKEQ. CDR3 nucleotides: TGTGCCAGCAGCCAAGATAAGGCAGATACGCAGTATTTT. Residues: CASSQDKADTQYF.

V usage is TRBV4-3 and J usage is TRBJ2-3; D is unclear. V was pared by 1 base and J by 5 bases, with 7 bases between. Germline V gene sequence: CDR1 LGHNA, CDR2 YSLEER. This CDR3 has 13 residues. The CDR3 is CASSQGGRDTQYF. The CDR3 DNA follows: TGCGCCAGCAGCCAAGGTGGGCGAGATACGCAGTATTTT.

In this sample, this clonotype turned up a few times. This chain uses TRBV6-1 with TRBJ1-4, with D unclear. This CDR3 has 14 residues. CDR1 is MNHNS, CDR2 SASEGT, per germline. Trimming stripped 7 bases from V and 3 bases from J, with 12 bases between. As DNA, the CDR3 is TGTGCCAGCACCACCCATGGGGCTAATGAAAAACTGTTTTTT. Its translation: CASTTHGANEKLFF.

The chain is built from TRBV7-2 and TRBJ2-3; 7 positions match TRBD2. CDR3 size: 14 residues. The J segment lost 6 bases and the V segment lost 1 base, leaving 4 bases of the junction unmatched. Per germline, CDR1 SGHTA and CDR2 FQGNSA. CDR3 protein: CASSLELASDTQYF. CDR3 DNA sequence: TGTGCCAGCAGCTTAGAACTAGCGAGCGATACGCAGTATTTT.

V is TRBV5-1 and J is TRBJ2-5; 11 bases agree with TRBD2. The CDR3 sequence is 16 residues long. The J segment lost 0 bases and the V segment lost 4 bases, leaving 5 bases of the junction unmatched. Germline loops: CDR1 SGHRS, CDR2 YFSETQ. The CDR3 DNA reads TGCGCCAGCAGCCGTGGGACTAGCGGATACCAAGAGACCCAGTACTTC. This gives the protein CASSRGTSGYQETQYF.

Only one count was recorded for this clonotype. The CDR3, as DNA: TGTGCCAGCAGCTCCGCCGGGACAGGGCTTAATTCACCCCTCCACTTT. Translating gives CASSSAGTGLNSPLHF. The V gene is TRBV28, the J gene TRBJ1-6; 9 bases line up with TRBD1. The CDR3 contains 16 residues. Germline V gene data show CDR1 as MDHEN and CDR2 as SYDVKM. With V trimmed by 6 bases and J by 6 bases, 9 bases remained unmatched.

The rearrangement joins TRBV6-2 or TRBV6-3 to TRBJ2-5; D is ambiguous. V shed 4 bases and J shed 1 base, with 7 bases lying between them. Germline values: CDR1 MNHEY, CDR2 SVGEGT. The CDR3 totals 13 residues. CDR3 region: CASSSSLQETQYF. The CDR3 coding sequence is TGTGCCAGCAGTTCTTCCCTCCAAGAGACCCAGTACTTC.

The genes are TRBV29-1 and TRBJ1-1; D not certain. CDR1 and CDR2 (germline): SQVTM, ANQGSEA. This CDR3 comprises 13 residues. Trimming removed 6 bases from V and 4 bases from J, with 15 bases in between. CDR3 nucleotide sequence: TGCAGCGTCGCACGATCGACCGGCACTGAAGCTTTCTTT. Translating it yields CSVARSTGTEAFF.

The rearrangement uses TRBV9 and TRBJ2-1; D not certain. CDR1 is SGDLS and CDR2 is YYNGEE in the germline V gene. V dropped 7 bases and J dropped 0 bases, with 14 bases sitting between them. The CDR3 has 15 residues. The chain's CDR3 is CASGRGPFSYNEQFF. In DNA, the CDR3 is TGTGCCAGCGGGCGTGGGCCGTTCTCCTACAATGAGCAGTTCTTC.

The chain is built from TRBV12-3 or TRBV12-4 and TRBJ1-3; the D is unclear. The CDR3 covers 13 residues. V was trimmed by 6 bases and J by 2 bases, leaving 8 bases between them. CDR3 sequence (DNA): TGTGCCAGCAGCCCCGGGGCTGGAAACACCATATATTTT. Amino acids: CASSPGAGNTIYF.

The chain links TRBV14 to TRBJ2-1, with D perhaps TRBD2 (6 bases). CDR3 length: 16 residues. CDR1 and CDR2 from the germline V gene are SGHDN and FVKESK. V was trimmed by 4 bases and J by 4 bases, leaving 17 bases between them. Written as DNA, the CDR3 is TGTGCCAGCAGCCCGCGGGCGGGACTGGCGTACAATGAGCAGTTCTTC. This codes for CASSPRAGLAYNEQFF.

The V gene is TRBV12-3 or TRBV12-4, the J gene TRBJ1-1; 7 bases are shared with TRBD1. The CDR3 is 12 residues long. V lost 2 bases, J lost 11 bases, and 5 bases stayed unmatched. The CDR3 DNA sequence: TGTGCCAGCAGTTTATATCAGGGGGAGGCTTTCTTT. This codes for CASSLYQGEAFF.

This clonotype was observed a single time. The chain recombines TRBV3-1 with TRBJ2-7; TRBD1 agrees at 10 bases. With V trimmed by 2 bases and J by 7 bases, 5 bases remained unmatched. CDR1 and CDR2 from the germline V gene are LGHDT and YNNKEL (reference sequence). CDR3 size: 14 residues. CDR3 sequence reads: CASSQRQGAEEQYF. DNA of the CDR3: TGTGCCAGCAGCCAAAGACAGGGGGCGGAAGAGCAGTACTTC.

A few counts support this clonotype. The chain links TRBV20-1 to TRBJ2-3; D unclear. Looked up from germline, CDR1 is DFQATT and CDR2 is SNEGSKA (reference sequence). Trimming shortened V by 5 bases and J by 8 bases, and 11 bases separated the two germline ends. The CDR3 covers 11 residues. Here the CDR3 reads CSASESVTQYF. Written as DNA, the CDR3 is TGCAGTGCTTCGGAGTCAGTTACGCAGTATTTT.

In nucleotides, the CDR3 is TGCAGTGCTACCGACGCCGCTAGCGGGAGGGTACCAGATACGCAGTATTTT. Encoded protein: CSATDAASGRVPDTQYF. The J gene is TRBJ2-3, the V gene TRBV20-1; 12 bases are a match to TRBD2. The germline V gene has CDR1 DFQATT and CDR2 SNEGSKA (reference sequence). The CDR3 spans 17 residues. The V gene end was trimmed by 4 bases and the J gene end by 4 bases; junction bases not matched to a gene: 12.

This clonotype appeared many times. The chain joins TRBV6-1 to TRBJ1-1, with a tentative D call TRBD1 (6 bases). Trimming cost V 5 bases and J 1 base, with 8 bases left between them. CDR1 is MNHNS and CDR2 is SASEGT in the germline V gene. The CDR3 extends over 13 amino acids. CDR3 coding DNA: TGTGCCAGCAGTCAACAGGGGAACACTGAAGCTTTCTTT. This encodes CASSQQGNTEAFF.

The V gene is TRBV5-1, the J gene TRBJ2-2; tentative D call: TRBD1 (6 bases). From germline, CDR1 is SGHRS and CDR2 YFSETQ. V lost 2 bases and J 2 bases, leaving 13 bases between the germline ends. The CDR3 is made up of 16 amino acids. The CDR3: CASSFLQGGNTGELFF. The CDR3 DNA follows: TGCGCCAGCAGCTTCTTACAGGGTGGAAACACCGGGGAGCTGTTTTTT.

The rearrangement uses TRBV30 and TRBJ1-2, with 7 nucleotides matching TRBD1. In germline, CDR1 is GTSNPN, CDR2 SVGIG (reference sequence). V gave up 2 bases and J gave up 8 bases; unmatched junction bases: 11. The CDR3 totals 14 residues. CDR3 in amino acids: CAWSPPGTERGYTF. In nucleotides, the CDR3 is TGTGCCTGGAGTCCCCCCGGGACAGAGAGGGGCTACACCTTC.

This chain connects TRBV12-3 or TRBV12-4 to TRBJ2-2; no clear D. With 7 bases removed from V and 6 bases from J, the gap between germline ends came to 9 bases. This CDR3 spans 12 amino acids. The CDR3 DNA reads TGTGCCAGCACCCCCTGGGCCGGGGAGCTGTTTTTT. Translation gives CASTPWAGELFF.